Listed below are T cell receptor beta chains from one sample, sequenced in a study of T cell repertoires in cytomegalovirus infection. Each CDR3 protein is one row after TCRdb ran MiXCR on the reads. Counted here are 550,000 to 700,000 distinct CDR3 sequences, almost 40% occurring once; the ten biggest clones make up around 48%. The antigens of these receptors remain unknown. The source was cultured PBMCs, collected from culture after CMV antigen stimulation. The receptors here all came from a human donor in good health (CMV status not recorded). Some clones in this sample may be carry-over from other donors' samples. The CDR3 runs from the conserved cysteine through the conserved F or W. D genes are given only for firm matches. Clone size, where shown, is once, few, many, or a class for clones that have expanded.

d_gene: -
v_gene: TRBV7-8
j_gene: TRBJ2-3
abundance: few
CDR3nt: TGTGCCAGCAGCTTAGTTTTACCGGGGGGCCTGTACCTCCTGAATACGCAGTATTTT
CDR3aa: CASSLVLPGGLYLLNTQYF

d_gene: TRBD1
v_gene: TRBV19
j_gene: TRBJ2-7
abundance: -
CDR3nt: TGTGCCAGTGGGACAGGCCCTCCGACCCTACAGGACGAGCAGTACTTC
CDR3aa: CASGTGPPTLQDEQYF

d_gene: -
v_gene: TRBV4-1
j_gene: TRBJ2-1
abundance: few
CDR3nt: TGCGCCAGCAGCCATCCCCTTGGGCCGGGCTCCTACAATGAGCAGTTCTTC
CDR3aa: CASSHPLGPGSYNEQFF

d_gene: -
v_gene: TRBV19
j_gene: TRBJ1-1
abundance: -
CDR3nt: TGTGCCAGTAGTATTTCGTCGAATAGTGGTGAAGCTTTCTTT
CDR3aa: CASSISSNSGEAFF

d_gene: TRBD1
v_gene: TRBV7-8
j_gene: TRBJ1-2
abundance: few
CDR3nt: TGTGCCAGCAGCTTAGGACAGGGGGCGCAGGGCTACACCTTC
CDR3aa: CASSLGQGAQGYTF

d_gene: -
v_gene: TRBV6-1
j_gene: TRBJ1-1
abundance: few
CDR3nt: TGTGCCAGCAGTTACGAGGTTTCGGCTGAAGCTTTCTTT
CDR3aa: CASSYEVSAEAFF

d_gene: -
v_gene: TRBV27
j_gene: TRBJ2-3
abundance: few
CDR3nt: TGTGCCAGCAGTTTCTGGGAAAGCACAGATACGCAGTATTTT
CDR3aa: CASSFWESTDTQYF

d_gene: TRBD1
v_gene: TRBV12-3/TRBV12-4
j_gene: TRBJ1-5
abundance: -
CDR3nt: TGTGCCAGCAGTTCTGGACAGGGTCGCAATCAGCCCCAGCATTTT
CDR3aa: CASSSGQGRNQPQHF

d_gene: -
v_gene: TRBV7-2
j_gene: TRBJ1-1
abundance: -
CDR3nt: TGTGCCAGCAGCTTGCGGGAGGGGGGGCACACTGAAGCTTTCTTT
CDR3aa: CASSLREGGHTEAFF

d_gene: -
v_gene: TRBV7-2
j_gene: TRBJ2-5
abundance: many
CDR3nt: TGTGCCAGCAGCTTTAGCGGCACTGAAGAGACCCAGTACTTC
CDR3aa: CASSFSGTEETQYF

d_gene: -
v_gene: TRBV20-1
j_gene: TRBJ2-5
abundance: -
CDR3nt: TGCAGTGCTAGGGCTAGCGCATTGTACCAAGAGACCCAGTACTTC
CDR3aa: CSARASALYQETQYF

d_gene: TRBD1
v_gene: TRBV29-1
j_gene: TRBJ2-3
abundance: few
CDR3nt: TGCAGCGTCGCACCCGGGACAGGGGATCCAGATACGCAGTATTTT
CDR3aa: CSVAPGTGDPDTQYF

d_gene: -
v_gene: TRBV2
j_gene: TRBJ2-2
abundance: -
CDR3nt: TGTGCCAGCAGTGAAGAAGCCCCTGAGGCTAGCGGGGAGCTGTTTTTT
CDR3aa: CASSEEAPEASGELFF

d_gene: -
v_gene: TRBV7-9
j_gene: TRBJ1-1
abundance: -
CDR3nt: TGTGCCAGCAGCCCATTGCTGGGGGCAGCGAGTGAAGCTTTCTTT
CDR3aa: CASSPLLGAASEAFF

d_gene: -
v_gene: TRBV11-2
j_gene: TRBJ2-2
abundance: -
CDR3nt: TGTGCCAGCAGCTTAGGAGTCCGTTCCGGGGAGCTGTTTTTT
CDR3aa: CASSLGVRSGELFF

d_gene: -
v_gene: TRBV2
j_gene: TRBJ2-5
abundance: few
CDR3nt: TGTGCCAGCAGACGAGAGTACTTC
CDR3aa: CASRREYF

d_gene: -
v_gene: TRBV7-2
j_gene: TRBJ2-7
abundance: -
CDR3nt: TGTGCCAGCAGCCAAGGGACATCCTTGGAGCAGTACTTC
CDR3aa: CASSQGTSLEQYF

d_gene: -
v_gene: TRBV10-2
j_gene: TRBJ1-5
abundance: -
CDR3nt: TGCGCCAGCAGTGACGGGTACTTCAATCAGCCCCAGCATTTT
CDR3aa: CASSDGYFNQPQHF

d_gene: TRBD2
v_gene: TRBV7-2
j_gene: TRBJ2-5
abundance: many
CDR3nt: TGTGCCAGCAGCTTAGGGGGTGGAGCGGGAGCGGTGACCCAGTACTTC
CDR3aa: CASSLGGGAGAVTQYF

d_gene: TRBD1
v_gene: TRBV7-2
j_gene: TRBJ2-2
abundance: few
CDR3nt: TGTGCCAGCAGCTCTGACAGGGAGAACACCGGGGAGCTGTTTTTT
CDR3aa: CASSSDRENTGELFF

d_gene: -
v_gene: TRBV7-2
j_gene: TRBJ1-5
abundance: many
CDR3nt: TGTGCCAGCAGCTTCGAAAGCAATCAGCCCCAGCATTTT
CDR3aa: CASSFESNQPQHF

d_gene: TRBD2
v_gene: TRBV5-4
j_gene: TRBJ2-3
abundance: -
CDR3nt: TGTGCCAGCAGACAGCGGGGGGTTAGCACAGATACGCAGTATTTT
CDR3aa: CASRQRGVSTDTQYF

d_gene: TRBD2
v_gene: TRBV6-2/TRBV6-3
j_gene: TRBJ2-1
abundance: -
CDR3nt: TGTGCCAGTGCGGGAGGGCGTGAGCAGTTCTTC
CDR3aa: CASAGGREQFF

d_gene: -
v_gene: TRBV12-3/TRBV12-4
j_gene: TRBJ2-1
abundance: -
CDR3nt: TGTGCCAGCAGTTCCTGGGAACAGGGCTTCTACAATGAGCAGTTCTTC
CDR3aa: CASSSWEQGFYNEQFF

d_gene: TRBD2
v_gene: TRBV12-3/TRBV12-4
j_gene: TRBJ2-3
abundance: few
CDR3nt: TGTGCCAGCAGTTTCGGTCTAGCGGGGAGCACAGATACGCAGTATTTT
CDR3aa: CASSFGLAGSTDTQYF

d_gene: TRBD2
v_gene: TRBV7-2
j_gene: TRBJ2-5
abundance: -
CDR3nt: TGTGCCAGCAGTACGGGATCCGGGACTACTAAAGAGACCCAGTACTTC
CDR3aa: CASSTGSGTTKETQYF

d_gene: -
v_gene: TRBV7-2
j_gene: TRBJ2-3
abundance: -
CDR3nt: TGTGCCAGCAGCGGGGGGGCAGGGACAGAAACATCAGATACGCAGTATTTT
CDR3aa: CASSGGAGTETSDTQYF

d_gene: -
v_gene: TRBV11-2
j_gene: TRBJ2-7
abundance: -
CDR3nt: TGTGCCAGCAGCTTGGGAACAGGGAGGTCGTTTTACGAGCAGTACTTC
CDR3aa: CASSLGTGRSFYEQYF

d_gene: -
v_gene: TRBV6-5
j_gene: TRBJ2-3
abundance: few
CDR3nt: TGTGCCAGCAGTTACTCCCGGGTGGATACGCAGTATTTT
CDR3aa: CASSYSRVDTQYF

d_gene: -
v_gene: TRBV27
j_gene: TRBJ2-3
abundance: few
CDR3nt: TGTGCCAGCAGTTTATTTCCAACAGATACGCAGTATTTT
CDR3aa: CASSLFPTDTQYF

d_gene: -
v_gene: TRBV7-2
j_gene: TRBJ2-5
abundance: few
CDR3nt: TGTGCCAGCAGCTTAGAATCGCAGACCCAGTACTTC
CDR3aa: CASSLESQTQYF

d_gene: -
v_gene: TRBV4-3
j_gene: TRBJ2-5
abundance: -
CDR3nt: TGCGCCAGCAGCCAAGGCGGAACAGAGACCCAGTACTTC
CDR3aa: CASSQGGTETQYF

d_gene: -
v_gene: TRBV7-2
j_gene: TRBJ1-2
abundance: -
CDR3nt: TGTGCCAGCAGCTTCCACCTGACGGGTTACTATGGCTACACCTTC
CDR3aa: CASSFHLTGYYGYTF

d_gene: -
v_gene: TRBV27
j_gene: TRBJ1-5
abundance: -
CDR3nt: TGTGCCAGCAGTTTCAGGGTTGATCAGCCCCAGCATTTT
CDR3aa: CASSFRVDQPQHF

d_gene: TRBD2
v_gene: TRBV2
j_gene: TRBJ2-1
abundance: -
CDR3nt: TGTGCCAGCAGTGAGGGGGCCAGCGGGAGCGATGAGCAGTTCTTC
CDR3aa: CASSEGASGSDEQFF

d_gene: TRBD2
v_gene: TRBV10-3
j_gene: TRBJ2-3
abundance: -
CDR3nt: TGTGCCATCCAAGAGCCAGCGGGGGAGACAGATACGCAGTATTTT
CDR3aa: CAIQEPAGETDTQYF

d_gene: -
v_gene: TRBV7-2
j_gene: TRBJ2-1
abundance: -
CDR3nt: TGTGCCAGCAGCCCCTGGGGGCAGGGGGGCGATGAGCAGTTCTTC
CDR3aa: CASSPWGQGGDEQFF